A selection of T cell receptor beta chains follows, all from one sample in a study of response to subunit inactivated influenza vaccine. Using its own MiXCR run on the RT-PCR reads, TCRdb lists one record per CDR3 protein. Of more than 450,000 distinct CDR3 sequences in the sample, roughly 12% were seen once. This same sample was also part of a study on T cells expressing NK-cell markers.

The sample in question was PBMCs from blood, obtained on the day of vaccination. Receptors originate from a man in his forties or fifties who received an inactivated influenza vaccine. CDR3s include the opening cysteine and the closing phenylalanine or tryptophan. Fields, in order: J gene, V gene, clone size, D gene, CDR3 DNA, CDR3 protein. The D gene is left open where the match is weak. Only part of the rows carry a size: once, few, many, or a class if the clone is expanded.

TRBJ2-1 TRBV4-1 NA TRBD1 TGCGCCAGCAGCCAGCGTCCGGGACAGGGTAGAAATGAGCAGTTCTTC CASSQRPGQGRNEQFF
TRBJ2-1 TRBV14 few TRBD2 TGTGCCAGCAGCCGAGGACTAGATAGGATGTACAATGAGCAGTTCTTC CASSRGLDRMYNEQFF
TRBJ2-2 TRBV3-1 NA NA TGTGCCAGCAGCCAAGGTCGGGGACCCGGGGAGCTGTTTTTT CASSQGRGPGELFF
TRBJ1-3 TRBV5-1 few NA TGCGCCAGCAGCACCGGACCAAACTCTGGAAACACCATATATTTT CASSTGPNSGNTIYF
TRBJ2-1 TRBV20-1 NA TRBD2 TGCAGTGCTAGAGATTTAACGGGAGGGAGGAAAAATGAGCAGTTCTTC CSARDLTGGRKNEQFF
TRBJ2-2 TRBV5-6 few TRBD1 TGTGCCAGCAGCCGTCCGGGACAGGGTTCCACCGGGGAGCTGTTTTTT CASSRPGQGSTGELFF
TRBJ2-3 TRBV4-2 many NA TGTGCCAGCAGCCAAGTGGACAGCACAGATACGCAGTATTTT CASSQVDSTDTQYF
TRBJ2-5 TRBV10-3 NA NA TGTGCCATCAGTGACCCGGCTAAACAAGAGACCCAGTACTTC CAISDPAKQETQYF
TRBJ2-7 TRBV5-1 many NA TGCGCCAGCAGCTTGGACAGGGAAGGTTACGAGCAGTACTTC CASSLDREGYEQYF
TRBJ2-7 TRBV28 NA NA TGTGCCAGCAGTTGGGACATTGGGCCCTCCTACGAGCAGTACTTC CASSWDIGPSYEQYF
TRBJ2-7 TRBV29-1 NA NA TGCAGCGTGGGTGGGATGGGGGGCGCGGGTTACGAGCAGTACTTC CSVGGMGGAGYEQYF
TRBJ2-7 TRBV10-3 few NA TGTGCCATCAGGACCGGGACTGGCTCCTACGAGCAGTACTTC CAIRTGTGSYEQYF
TRBJ2-2 TRBV6-2/TRBV6-3 few TRBD2 TGTGCCAGCGTGGCCCAATTACTAGCGGGAGGTACCGGGGAGCTGTTTTTT CASVAQLLAGGTGELFF
TRBJ2-5 TRBV14 few TRBD1 TGTGCCAGCAGCCGAACAGGGGGCTCCTACCAAGAGACCCAGTACTTC CASSRTGGSYQETQYF
TRBJ2-7 TRBV12-3/TRBV12-4 NA TRBD2 TGTGCCAGCGGGAGCGGGAGGGTTTACGAGCAGTACTTC CASGSGRVYEQYF
TRBJ1-1 TRBV5-6 NA NA TGTGCCAGCAGCCCGACCCTGGGGCGGGACACTGAAGCTTTCTTT CASSPTLGRDTEAFF
TRBJ2-7 TRBV6-1 few NA TGTGCCAGCAGGGAGGGTGTGGGGCCGCTCTACGAGCAGTACTTC CASREGVGPLYEQYF
TRBJ2-3 TRBV19 NA NA TGTGCCAGTAGTGGGCGGGACAAGATTTTCACAGATACGCAGTATTTT CASSGRDKIFTDTQYF
TRBJ1-5 TRBV20-1 NA TRBD1 TGCAGTGCTAGAAACCGGGACAGGGGTACGTATAGCAATCAGCCCCAGCATTTT CSARNRDRGTYSNQPQHF
TRBJ2-5 TRBV7-8 NA NA TGTGCCAGCAGCTTTGGAGAGGGTTACCAAGAGACCCAGTACTTC CASSFGEGYQETQYF
TRBJ1-1 TRBV12-3/TRBV12-4 NA NA TGTGCCAGCAGTTTCAGGCAGGGCGGGGTCACTGAAGCTTTCTTT CASSFRQGGVTEAFF
TRBJ1-2 TRBV11-2 many NA TGTGCCAGCAGTTTAGACCGGAACTTCTATGGCTACACCTTC CASSLDRNFYGYTF
TRBJ2-7 TRBV12-3/TRBV12-4 many TRBD1 TGTGCCAGCAGTGGGACAGGGGGCTACGAGCAGTACTTC CASSGTGGYEQYF
TRBJ2-7 TRBV20-1 few NA TGCAGTGCTAGAGTCCCTGGACTCGACTACGAGCAGTACTTC CSARVPGLDYEQYF
TRBJ2-4 TRBV5-1 many NA TGCGCCAGCAGCTTCTCCTCCGGGACCGGTAAAAACATTCAGTACTTC CASSFSSGTGKNIQYF
TRBJ2-1 TRBV5-1 NA NA TGCGCCAGCAGCGCCAGGGTGCGCAATGAGCAGTTCTTC CASSARVRNEQFF
TRBJ2-7 TRBV2 few NA TGTGCCAGCAGTGAGGAGAAAGCCACCTTTTACGAGCAGTACTTC CASSEEKATFYEQYF
TRBJ2-3 TRBV7-2 many NA TGTGCCAGCAGCAGCCCATCCACAGATACGCAGTATTTT CASSSPSTDTQYF
TRBJ2-3 TRBV12-3/TRBV12-4 many NA TGTGCCAGCACACGGGGGGCCCTGGGAGATACGCAGTATTTT CASTRGALGDTQYF
TRBJ1-2 TRBV20-1 NA NA TGCAGTGCTGGATCCGGTTTCGACTATGGCTACACCTTC CSAGSGFDYGYTF
TRBJ1-1 TRBV7-9 few TRBD1 TGTGCCAGCAGCCGTGGACAGGGGGACCTTTTGAACACTGAAGCTTTCTTT CASSRGQGDLLNTEAFF
TRBJ2-1 TRBV20-1 many NA TGCAGTGCTAGAGATAGCGGTCCCCGTGGGAATGAGCAGTTCTTC CSARDSGPRGNEQFF
TRBJ2-3 TRBV9 NA TRBD1 TGTGCCAGCAGCGTAGGAGGGGGCTACAGCACAGATACGCAGTATTTT CASSVGGGYSTDTQYF
TRBJ2-2 TRBV3-1 many NA TGTGCCAGCAGCCAAGTGGTGCCGACCGGGGAGCTGTTTTTT CASSQVVPTGELFF
TRBJ2-7 TRBV7-9 many NA TGTGCCAGCAGCTTAGCAGGAGGACACGAGCAGTACTTC CASSLAGGHEQYF
TRBJ1-2 TRBV6-5 NA NA TGTGCCACTGGATCACAGGGCGGTGGCTACACCTTC CATGSQGGGYTF